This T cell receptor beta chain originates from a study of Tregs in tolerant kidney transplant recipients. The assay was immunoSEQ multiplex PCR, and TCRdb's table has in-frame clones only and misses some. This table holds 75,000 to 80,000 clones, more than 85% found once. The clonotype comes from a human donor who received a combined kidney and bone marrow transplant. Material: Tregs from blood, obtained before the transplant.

CDR3 protein: CASSLSRPYEQYF. CDR3 DNA: TGTGCCAGCAGTTTAAGCCGTCCCTACGAGCAGTACTTC. V usage is TRBV28 and J usage is TRBJ2-7; D is unresolved. This CDR3 region has 13 residues. V shed 2 bases and J shed 2 bases, with 7 bases lying between them. CDR1 is MDHEN and CDR2 is SYDVKM in the germline V gene.